The entry below gives a single T cell receptor (beta chain) sequence along with its context. The sample originates from a study of cytomegalovirus exposure and HLA in healthy donors. In the PCR, 60 Vbeta and 13 Jbeta primers were used. Sequenced by immunoSEQ multiplex PCR; TCRdb stores in-frame clones only, minus some. This sample yields around 170,000 clones, of which around 81% are seen a single time; around 5.7% belongs to the top ten. Sequenced input: PBMCs. The receptor comes from a man aged 40-55 years in good health and CMV-seronegative.

The CDR3 coding sequence is TGTGCCAGCTCACCCGGACTTTACGAGCAGTACTTC. This codes for CASSPGLYEQYF. J is TRBJ2-7 and V is TRBV18; tentatively, D is TRBD2 (5 bases). Germline CDR1 KGHSH, CDR2 LQKENI. This CDR3 region has 12 residues. The germline V and J ends were trimmed by 3 bases and 4 bases, with 7 bases remaining between them.